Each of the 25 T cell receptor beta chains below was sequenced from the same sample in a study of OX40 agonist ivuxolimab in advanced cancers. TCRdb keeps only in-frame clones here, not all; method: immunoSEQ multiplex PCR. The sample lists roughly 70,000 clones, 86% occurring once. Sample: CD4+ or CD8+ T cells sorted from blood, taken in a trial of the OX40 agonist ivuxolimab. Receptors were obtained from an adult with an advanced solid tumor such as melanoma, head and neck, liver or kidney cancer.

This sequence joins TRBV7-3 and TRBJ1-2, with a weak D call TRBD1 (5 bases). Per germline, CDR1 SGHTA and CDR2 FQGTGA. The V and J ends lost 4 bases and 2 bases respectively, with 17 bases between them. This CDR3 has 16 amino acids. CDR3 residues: CASSSSGTTWNYGYTF. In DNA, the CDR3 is TGTGCCAGCAGCTCCTCCGGGACGACTTGGAACTATGGCTACACCTTC.

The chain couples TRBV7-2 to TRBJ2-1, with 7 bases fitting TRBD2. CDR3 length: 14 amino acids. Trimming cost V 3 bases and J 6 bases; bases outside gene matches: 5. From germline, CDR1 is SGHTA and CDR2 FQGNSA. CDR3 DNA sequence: TGTGCCAGCAGCTTCCCCGGCGGGGGCAATGAGCAGTTCTTC. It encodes CASSFPGGGNEQFF.

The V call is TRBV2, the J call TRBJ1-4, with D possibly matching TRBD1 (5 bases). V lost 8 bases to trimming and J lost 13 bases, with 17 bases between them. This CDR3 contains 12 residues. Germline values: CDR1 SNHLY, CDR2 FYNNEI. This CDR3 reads CASDGDGLRLFF. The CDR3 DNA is TGTGCCAGCGATGGGGACGGCCTCAGACTGTTTTTT.

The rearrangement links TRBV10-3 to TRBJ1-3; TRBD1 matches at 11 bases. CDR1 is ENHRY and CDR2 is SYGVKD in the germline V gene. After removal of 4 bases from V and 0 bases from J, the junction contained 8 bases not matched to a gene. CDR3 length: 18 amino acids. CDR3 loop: CAISGPGQGVYSGNTIYF. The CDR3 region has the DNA TGTGCCATCAGTGGCCCGGGACAGGGGGTGTACTCTGGAAACACCATATATTTT.

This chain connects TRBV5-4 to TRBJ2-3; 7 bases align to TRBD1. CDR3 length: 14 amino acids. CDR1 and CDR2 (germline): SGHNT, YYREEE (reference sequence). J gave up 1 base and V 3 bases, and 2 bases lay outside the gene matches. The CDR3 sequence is CASSSDRGTDTQYF. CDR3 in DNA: TGTGCCAGCAGCTCAGACAGGGGCACAGATACGCAGTATTTT.

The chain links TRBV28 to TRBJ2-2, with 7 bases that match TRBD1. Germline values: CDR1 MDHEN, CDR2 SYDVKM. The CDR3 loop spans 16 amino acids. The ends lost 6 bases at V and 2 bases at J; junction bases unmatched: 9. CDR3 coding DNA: TGTGCCAGCAGCCGCCTCTGGGACAGAAACACCGGGGAGCTGTTTTTT. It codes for CASSRLWDRNTGELFF. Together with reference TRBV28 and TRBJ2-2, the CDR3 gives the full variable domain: DVKVTQSSRYLVKRTGEKVFLECVQDMDHENMFWYRQDPGLGLRLIYFSYDVKMKEKGDIPEGYSVSREKKERFSLILESASTNQTSMYLCASSRLWDRNTGELFFGEGSRLTVL.

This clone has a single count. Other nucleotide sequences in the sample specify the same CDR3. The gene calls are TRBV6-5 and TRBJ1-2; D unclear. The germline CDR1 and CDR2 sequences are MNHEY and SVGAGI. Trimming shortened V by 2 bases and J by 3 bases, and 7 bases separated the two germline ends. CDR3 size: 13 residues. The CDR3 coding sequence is TGTGCCAGCAGTTACGGACCAGACTATGGCTACACCTTC. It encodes CASSYGPDYGYTF.

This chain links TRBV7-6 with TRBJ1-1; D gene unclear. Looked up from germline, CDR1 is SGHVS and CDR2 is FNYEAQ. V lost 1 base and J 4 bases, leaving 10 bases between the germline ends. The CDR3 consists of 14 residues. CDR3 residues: CASSLGTLGTEAFF. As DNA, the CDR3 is TGTGCCAGCAGCTTAGGCACCTTGGGCACTGAAGCTTTCTTT.

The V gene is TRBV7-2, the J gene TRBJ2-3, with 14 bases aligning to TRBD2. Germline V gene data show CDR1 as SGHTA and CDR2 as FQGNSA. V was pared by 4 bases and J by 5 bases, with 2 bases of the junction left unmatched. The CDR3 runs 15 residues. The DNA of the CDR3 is TGTGCCAGCAGCTCCGGACTAGCGGGGGGAGATACGCAGTATTTT. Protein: CASSSGLAGGDTQYF.

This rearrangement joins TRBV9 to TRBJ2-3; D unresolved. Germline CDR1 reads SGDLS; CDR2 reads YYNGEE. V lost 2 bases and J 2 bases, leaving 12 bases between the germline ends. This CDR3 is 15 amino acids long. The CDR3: CASSVRGSTTDTQYF. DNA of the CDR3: TGTGCCAGCAGCGTTCGCGGCAGCACCACAGATACGCAGTATTTT.

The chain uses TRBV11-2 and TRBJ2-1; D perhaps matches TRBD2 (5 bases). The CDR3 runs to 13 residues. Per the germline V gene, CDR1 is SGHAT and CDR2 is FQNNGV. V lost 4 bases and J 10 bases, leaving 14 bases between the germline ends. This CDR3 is CASSWTGPGEQFF. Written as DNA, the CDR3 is TGTGCCAGCAGCTGGACTGGGCCGGGAGAGCAGTTCTTC.

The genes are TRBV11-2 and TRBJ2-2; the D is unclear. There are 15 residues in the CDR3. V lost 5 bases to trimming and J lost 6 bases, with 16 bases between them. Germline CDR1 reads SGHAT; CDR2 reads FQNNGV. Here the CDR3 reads CASSPPGYSAGELFF. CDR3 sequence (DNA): TGTGCCAGCAGCCCCCCTGGCTACAGCGCCGGGGAGCTGTTTTTT.

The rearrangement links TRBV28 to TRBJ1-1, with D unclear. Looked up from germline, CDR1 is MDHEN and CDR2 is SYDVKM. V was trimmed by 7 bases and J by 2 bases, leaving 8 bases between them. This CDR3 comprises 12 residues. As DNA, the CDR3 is TGTGCCAGCAATCCACGTAACACTGAAGCTTTCTTT. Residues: CASNPRNTEAFF.

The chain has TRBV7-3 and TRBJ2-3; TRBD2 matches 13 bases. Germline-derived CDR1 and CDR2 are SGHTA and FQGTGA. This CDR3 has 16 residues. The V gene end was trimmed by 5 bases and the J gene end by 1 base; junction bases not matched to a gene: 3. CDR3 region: CASSKGLAGGTDTQYF. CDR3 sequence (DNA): TGTGCCAGCAGCAAAGGACTAGCGGGGGGCACAGATACGCAGTATTTT.

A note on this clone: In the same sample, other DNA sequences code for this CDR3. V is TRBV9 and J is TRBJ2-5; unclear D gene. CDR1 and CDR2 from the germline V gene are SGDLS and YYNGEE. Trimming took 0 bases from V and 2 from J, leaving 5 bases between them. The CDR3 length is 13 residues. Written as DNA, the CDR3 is TGTGCCAGCAGCGTAGGTCCGCAAGAGACCCAGTACTTC. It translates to CASSVGPQETQYF.

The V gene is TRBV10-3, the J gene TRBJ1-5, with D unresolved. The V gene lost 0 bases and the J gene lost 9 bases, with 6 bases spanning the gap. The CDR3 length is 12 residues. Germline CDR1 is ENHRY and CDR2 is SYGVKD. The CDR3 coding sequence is TGTGCCATCAGTGAGTCAGAGTCGCCCCAGCATTTT. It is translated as CAISESESPQHF.

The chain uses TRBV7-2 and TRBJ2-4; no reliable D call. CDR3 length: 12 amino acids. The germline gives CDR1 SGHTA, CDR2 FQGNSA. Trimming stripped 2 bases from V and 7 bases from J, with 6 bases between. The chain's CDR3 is CASSLSLNIQYF. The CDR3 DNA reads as TGTGCCAGCAGCTTAAGCCTGAACATTCAGTACTTC.

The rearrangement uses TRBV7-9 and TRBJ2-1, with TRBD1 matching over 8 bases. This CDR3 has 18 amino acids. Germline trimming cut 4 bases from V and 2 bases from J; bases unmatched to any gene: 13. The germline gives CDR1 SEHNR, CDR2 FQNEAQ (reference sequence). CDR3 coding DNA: TGTGCCAGCAGCTCGACAGGAGCAGGGGGCGGCACCTACAATGAGCAGTTCTTC. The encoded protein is CASSSTGAGGGTYNEQFF.

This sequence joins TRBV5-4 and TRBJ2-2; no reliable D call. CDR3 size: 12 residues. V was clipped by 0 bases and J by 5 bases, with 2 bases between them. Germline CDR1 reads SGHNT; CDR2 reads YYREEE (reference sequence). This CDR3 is CASSLATGELFF. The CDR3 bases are TGTGCCAGCAGCTTGGCGACCGGGGAGCTGTTTTTT.

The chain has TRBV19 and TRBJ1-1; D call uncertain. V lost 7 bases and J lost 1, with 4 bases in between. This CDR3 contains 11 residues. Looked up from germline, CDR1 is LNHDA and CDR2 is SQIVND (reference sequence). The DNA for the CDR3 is TGTGCCAGTAACAGGAACACTGAAGCTTTCTTT. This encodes CASNRNTEAFF.

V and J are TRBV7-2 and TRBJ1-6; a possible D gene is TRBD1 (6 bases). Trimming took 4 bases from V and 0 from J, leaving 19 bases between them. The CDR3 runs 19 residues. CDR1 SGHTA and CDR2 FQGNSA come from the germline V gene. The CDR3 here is CASSSTPPGHGSYNSPLHF. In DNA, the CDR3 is TGTGCCAGCAGCTCTACACCGCCGGGACATGGCTCCTATAATTCACCCCTCCACTTT.

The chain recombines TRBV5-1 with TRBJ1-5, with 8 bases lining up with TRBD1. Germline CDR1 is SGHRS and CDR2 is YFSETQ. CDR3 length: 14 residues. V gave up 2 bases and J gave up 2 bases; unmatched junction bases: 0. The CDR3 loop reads CASSLQGGNQPQHF. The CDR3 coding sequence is TGCGCCAGCAGCTTACAGGGGGGCAATCAGCCCCAGCATTTT.

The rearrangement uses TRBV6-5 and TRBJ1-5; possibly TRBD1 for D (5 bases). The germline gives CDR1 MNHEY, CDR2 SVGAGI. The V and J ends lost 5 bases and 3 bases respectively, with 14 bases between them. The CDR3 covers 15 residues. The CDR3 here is CASSASDGHNQPQHF. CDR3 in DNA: TGTGCCAGCAGTGCCTCGGACGGACACAATCAGCCCCAGCATTTT.

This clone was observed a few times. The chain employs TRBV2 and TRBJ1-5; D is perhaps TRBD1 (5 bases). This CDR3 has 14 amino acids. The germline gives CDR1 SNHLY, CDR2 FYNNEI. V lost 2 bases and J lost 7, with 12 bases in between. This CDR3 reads CASSEWGFGQPQHF. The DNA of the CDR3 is TGTGCCAGCAGTGAATGGGGCTTTGGACAGCCCCAGCATTTT.

The CDR3 protein is CASSMGARNTIYF. Here the CDR3 DNA reads TGTGCCAGTAGTATGGGAGCGCGAAACACCATATATTTT. The V call is TRBV19, the J call TRBJ1-3; D remains ambiguous. V lost 3 bases to trimming and J lost 5 bases, with 8 bases between them. There are 13 residues in the CDR3. Germline CDR1 and CDR2: LNHDA and SQIVND (reference sequence).